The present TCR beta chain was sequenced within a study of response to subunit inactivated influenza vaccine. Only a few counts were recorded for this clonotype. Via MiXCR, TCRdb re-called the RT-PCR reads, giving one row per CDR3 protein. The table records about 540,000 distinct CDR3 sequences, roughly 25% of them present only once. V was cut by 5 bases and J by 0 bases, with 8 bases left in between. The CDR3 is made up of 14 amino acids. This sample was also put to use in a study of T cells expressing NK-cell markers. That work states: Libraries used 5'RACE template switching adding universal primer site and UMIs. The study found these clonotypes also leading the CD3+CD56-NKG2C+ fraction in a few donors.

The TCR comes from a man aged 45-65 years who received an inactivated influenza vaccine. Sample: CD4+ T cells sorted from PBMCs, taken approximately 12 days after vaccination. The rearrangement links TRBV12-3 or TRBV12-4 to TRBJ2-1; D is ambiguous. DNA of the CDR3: TGTGCCAGCAGTCCGATTGGCTCCTACAATGAGCAGTTCTTC. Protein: CASSPIGSYNEQFF.